These 8 T cell receptor beta chains were sequenced from one sample in a study of blood T cell repertoires in COVID-19 (TCRdb year 2020). Preparation of the library involved the immunoSEQ multiplex PCR assay. TCRdb stores this immuneACCESS table with in-frame sequences only. Part of the clones is absent; in the studies checked, under half of the shortfall reflects unresolved V genes, and no reason is known for the rest. The sample yields roughly 410,000 clones; around 91% were counted once. Of the sample, about 1.6% is held by the ten largest clones. The sequencing sample was made of peripheral blood. Receptors were obtained from a woman aged 40 to 49 with COVID-19, enrolled during active disease.

In its sample, this clone was seen a few times. The chain is built from TRBV7-3 and TRBJ1-1; tentative D call: TRBD1 (5 bases). Germline V gene sequence: CDR1 SGHTA, CDR2 FQGTGA. CDR3 length equals 17 residues. With 5 bases removed from V and 1 base from J, the gap between germline ends came to 20 bases. The DNA for the CDR3 is TGTGCCAGCAGCCCCGGGACTCTCAGAAGGAGGAACACTGAAGCTTTCTTT. It is translated as CASSPGTLRRRNTEAFF.

This chain uses TRBV27 with TRBJ1-2; TRBD1 matches at 10 bases. The CDR3 loop spans 15 amino acids. J was trimmed by 6 bases and V by 5 bases; bases with no gene match: 9. Germline CDR1 and CDR2: MNHEY and SMNVEV (reference sequence). The CDR3 here is CASSDRGPYSHGYTF. The CDR3 DNA is TGTGCCAGCAGTGACAGGGGGCCTTATTCTCATGGCTACACCTTC.

The chain couples TRBV6-1 to TRBJ2-7; D ambiguous. The CDR3 runs to 14 residues. CDR1 is MNHNS, CDR2 SASEGT, per germline. V was pared by 1 base and J by 0 bases, with 7 bases between. CDR3 nucleotides: TGTGCCAGCAGTGAAGTGGCGGACTCCTACGAGCAGTACTTC. Translating gives CASSEVADSYEQYF.

This chain joins TRBV27 and TRBJ2-7, with unresolved D. The germline V gene encodes CDR1 MNHEY and CDR2 SMNVEV (reference sequence). Trimming shortened V by 0 bases and J by 1 base, and 7 bases separated the two germline ends. The CDR3 has 14 amino acids. The DNA for the CDR3 is TGTGCCAGCAGTTTATCCGTCTCTTCCTACGAGCAGTACTTC. Protein: CASSLSVSSYEQYF.

The chain is built from TRBV5-1 and TRBJ1-4, with a possible D match to TRBD1 (5 bases). Germline V gene data show CDR1 as SGHRS and CDR2 as YFSETQ. The CDR3 covers 15 residues. V lost 0 bases and J 6 bases, leaving 12 bases between the germline ends. CDR3 sequence (DNA): TGCGCCAGCAGCTTGGGTGATGGAGGGGATGAAAAACTGTTTTTT. Its protein product is CASSLGDGGDEKLFF.

On this clone itself: The same CDR3 is also encoded by other DNA sequences in this sample. The chain combines TRBV10-3 with TRBJ1-2; 10 bases fit TRBD1. The CDR3 spans 13 residues. The V gene end was trimmed by 4 bases and the J gene end by 5 bases; junction bases not matched to a gene: 1. The germline V gene encodes CDR1 ENHRY and CDR2 SYGVKD. CDR3 loop: CAISGQGAYGYTF. CDR3 in DNA: TGTGCCATCAGTGGACAGGGGGCTTATGGCTACACCTTC.

The CDR3, as DNA: TGTGCCAGCAGTCGGAGGGCCCCCTATCAGCCCCAGCATTTT. Protein sequence: CASSRRAPYQPQHF. J is TRBJ1-5 and V is TRBV6-5, with D unresolved. Germline values: CDR1 MNHEY, CDR2 SVGAGI. Trimming left V 5 bases short and J 5 bases short, with 13 bases between. This CDR3 has 14 amino acids.

This rearrangement joins TRBV12-5 to TRBJ2-1; no firm D call. There are 13 residues in the CDR3. The V end was cut by 8 bases, the J end by 4 bases, with 12 bases between. Germline CDR1 reads LGHNT; CDR2 reads FRNRAP. CDR3 sequence (DNA): TGTGCTAGTCGATCCACTCCGTACAATGAGCAGTTCTTC. Amino acids: CASRSTPYNEQFF.